This T cell receptor (beta chain) derives from a study of shared T cell receptors in the human thymus. CDR1 and CDR2 from the germline V gene are SEHNR and FQNEAQ (reference sequence). The V gene end was trimmed by 4 bases and the J gene end by 5 bases; junction bases not matched to a gene: 11. The length of the CDR3 is 16 residues. Clones were sequenced by immunoSEQ multiplex PCR, and TCRdb holds only the in-frame ones, with some missing. The sample shows 700,000 or so clones, 75% to 90% of them seen only once. These data were likewise used in another study, on human thymus T cells. From that second work: The thymus tissue came from resections taken during corrective heart surgery.

The V call is TRBV7-9, the J call TRBJ2-5, with 9 positions matching TRBD1. The specimen sequenced was thymocytes. The sequence came from a girl in the first two years of life with a congenital heart defect. The CDR3 region is CASSSRPGQGTETQYF. Here the CDR3 DNA reads TGTGCCAGCAGCTCGCGACCGGGACAGGGAACGGAGACCCAGTACTTC.